This entry is about one TCR beta chain. Its specificity is unknown. As every portion of the isolated RNA was reverse transcribed, the sequencing read expressed TCRB transcripts. Clones were read by immunoSEQ multiplex PCR, and TCRdb kept only the in-frame ones, dropping some. The table records about 240,000 clones, over 11% of them present only once. The authors obtained over 95% purity in all sorted populations. The CDR3 consists of 15 residues. Germline V gene sequence: CDR1 SNHLY, CDR2 FYNNEI. V dropped 7 bases and J dropped 7 bases, with 19 bases sitting between them. The sample is drawn from a study of beta chain features in type 1 diabetes. Background on the study: All of the samples together had 85 million to 140 million sorted cells examined.

Regarding the study as a whole: A moderate, significant TCRB CDR3 shortening appeared in type 1 diabetes across four CD4+ subsets. VDJ junctions sequenced from type 1 diabetes patients showed fewer insertions and more deletions. Among patients, naive, central memory and Treg TCRB repertoires appeared more similar than among healthy donors.

Specimen: naive CD4+ T cells from blood. The V call is TRBV2, the J call TRBJ2-2; D perhaps matches TRBD1 (6 bases). The source of this sequence is a man aged 25 to 40 with type 1 diabetes. CDR3 nucleotide sequence: TGTGCCAGCACCGAAGAAGCCCAGGGGATCGGGGAGCTGTTTTTT. It encodes CASTEEAQGIGELFF. The whole variable domain, filled in from reference TRBV2 and TRBJ2-2, reads EPEVTQTPSHQVTQMGQEVILRCVPISNHLYFYWYRQILGQKVEFLVSFYNNEISEKSEIFDDQFSVERPDGSNFTLKIRSTKLEDSAMYFCASTEEAQGIGELFFGEGSRLTVL.